This passage covers 2 T cell receptor gamma chains from one sample sequenced in a study of gamma-delta chains in newborns, infants, children. TCRdb reapplied CATT to the reads. The profile covers about 980 gamma-chain clones, with approximately 40% appearing a single time and approximately 24% taken by the ten largest. Material: blood. These receptors all stem from a child who was a newborn, infant or young child, either healthy, febrile or measles-vaccinated (not recorded which).

This clone occurred a few times. The gene calls are TRGV9 and TRGJP. In the absence of a J gene in TCRdb, the DNA was matched to germline to assign it here. Germline assignment: CDR1 GITISATS and CDR2 ISYDGTV (reference sequence). J lost 7 bases, V lost 0 bases, and 6 bases had no gene match. The CDR3 is made up of 17 amino acids. This CDR3 is CALWEVRSELGKKIKVF. CDR3 nucleotides: TGTGCCTTGTGGGAGGTGCGCTCTGAGTTGGGCAAAAAAATCAAGGTATTT.

This clone is large by share. The chain links TRGV9 to TRGJ1 or TRGJ2. TCRdb lists no J gene, so it was determined here by aligning the DNA to germline. The CDR3 covers 15 residues. In germline, CDR1 is GITISATS, CDR2 ISYDGTV (reference sequence). J lost 4 bases, V lost 2 bases, and 11 bases had no gene match. The DNA of the CDR3 is TGTGCCTTGTGGGAGGAAGGAGTTAGATATTATAAGAAACTCTTT. Amino acid sequence: CALWEEGVRYYKKLF.